The clone carrying this T cell receptor beta chain was picked up many times. These data come from a study of HIV-infected patients and healthy controls. Around 450 ng RNA was reverse transcribed with alpha and beta constant-region primers. Separate chain-specific third strand synthesis with multiplexing indices produced the alpha and beta libraries. Each CDR3 protein is one row after TCRdb ran MiXCR on the 5' RACE reads. The sample has 10,000 to 15,000 distinct CDR3 sequences; approximately 11% are singletons. The germline V and J ends were trimmed by 3 bases and 0 bases, with 12 bases remaining between them. From germline, CDR1 is SGHRS and CDR2 YFSETQ. The CDR3 runs to 16 residues. The repertoire came from unfractionated whole blood and reflected all unsorted peripheral T cells.

The chain has TRBV5-1 and TRBJ2-2; D might be TRBD1 or TRBD2, each matching 5 bases. This clonotype was obtained from an adult in good health. What was sequenced was blood. The CDR3 DNA reads as TGCGCCAGCAGCTGGGCCGGGACCGCGAACACCGGGGAGCTGTTTTTT. This sequence encodes CASSWAGTANTGELFF.